A single T cell receptor (beta chain) is shown here with its context. Germline V gene lookup returns CDR1 MNHEY and CDR2 SMNVEV (reference sequence). J was trimmed by 6 bases and V by 4 bases; bases with no gene match: 17. The CDR3 extends over 18 amino acids. In the PCR, 60 Vbeta and 13 Jbeta primers were used. The data were produced by immunoSEQ multiplex PCR, yet TCRdb's version contains in-frame clones alone and is incomplete. The table lists about 150,000 clones, 80% of them singletons. This entry comes from a study of cytomegalovirus exposure and HLA in healthy donors. The specimen was PBMCs. J is TRBJ1-4 and V is TRBV27; TRBD1 aligns across 7 bases. This TCR was sampled from a middle-aged woman in good health and CMV-seronegative. For the CDR3, the DNA is TGTGCCAGCAGTTGGTTCAGGCCGTGGGACAGACAACATGAAAAACTGTTTTTT. Translation: CASSWFRPWDRQHEKLFF.